The present TCR beta chain was sequenced within a study of blood T cell repertoires in COVID-19. Study-level information: Italy, Spain and the United States were the sources of the convalescent and acute COVID-19 samples. PBMCs, B-cell-depleted T cells, or T cells were the source of the cDNA or gDNA that made up the material.

Germline V lookup: CDR1 SGDLS, CDR2 YYNGEE. This CDR3 has 15 residues. V gave up 4 bases and J gave up 5 bases; unmatched junction bases: 9. Per the original data handling: Estimation of nucleated cell counts was performed using reference gene primer amplification. Sequencing used immunoSEQ multiplex PCR; TCRdb keeps in-frame clones, though not all of them. Clone size and the V and J calls come from that table; the DNA yielded D and trimming. The sample consists of just under 150,000 clones, roughly 89% of them appearing once. V gene TRBV9 combines with J gene TRBJ2-3, with 8 positions matching TRBD2. Sequencing was done on a sample of peripheral blood. This clonotype was obtained from a woman aged 45-65 years with acute or convalescent COVID-19. This CDR3 is CASSPMGLDQDTQYF. In DNA, the CDR3 is TGTGCCAGCAGCCCCATGGGACTAGACCAAGATACGCAGTATTTT.